The 22 T cell receptor beta chains below all came from one sample that was sequenced in a study of Graves' ophthalmopathy and Graves' hyperthyroidism. RNA transcripts yielded amplified TCR beta CDR3 regions. First-round RT-PCR with HTBI primers preceded a second-round multiplex PCR. TCRdb processed the multiplex PCR reads anew with MiXCR; each CDR3 protein has one entry. The repertoire holds hundreds of thousands of distinct CDR3 sequences, with around 50% as singletons. Sample: peripheral blood. Receptors were obtained from an adult man with Graves' ophthalmopathy.

This clonotype showed up just a few times. The J gene is TRBJ1-2, the V gene TRBV7-2, with 7 bases aligning to TRBD1. This CDR3 has 15 amino acids. Trimming took 1 base from V and 8 from J; bases not matched to a gene: 10. The germline V gene has CDR1 SGHTA and CDR2 FQGNSA. CDR3 protein: CASSLVEKGARGYTF. CDR3 nucleotides: TGTGCCAGCAGCTTAGTGGAGAAGGGGGCGCGCGGCTACACCTTC.

This clonotype was found a few times. The chain is built from TRBV2 and TRBJ2-7; D possibly corresponds to TRBD1 (5 bases). With 1 base removed from V and 6 bases from J, the gap between germline ends came to 10 bases. The germline V gene has CDR1 SNHLY and CDR2 FYNNEI. This CDR3 region has 13 residues. The CDR3 DNA follows: TGTGCCAGCAGTGAAGTTCAAAGGGGCGAGCAGTACTTC. Translated, it gives CASSEVQRGEQYF. Full variable domain (rest looked up from reference TRBV2 and TRBJ2-7): EPEVTQTPSHQVTQMGQEVILRCVPISNHLYFYWYRQILGQKVEFLVSFYNNEISEKSEIFDDQFSVERPDGSNFTLKIRSTKLEDSAMYFCASSEVQRGEQYFGPGTRLTVT.

A word on this clonotype: Because the CDR3 is missing its conserved closing phenylalanine or tryptophan, this is likely a read error. Here the CDR3 reads CASSLSPSPYAAPGELFL. For the CDR3, the DNA is TGTGCCAGCAGCTTATCCCCTAGCCCCTACGCGGCTCCCGGGGAGCTGTTTCTT. V gene TRBV7-9 combines with J gene TRBJ2-2; perhaps TRBD2 as D (5 bases). The CDR3 covers 18 residues. In germline, CDR1 is SEHNR, CDR2 FQNEAQ (reference sequence). V shed 2 bases and J shed 6 bases, with 22 bases lying between them.

This chain connects TRBV7-2 to TRBJ2-7, with 8 positions matching TRBD2. V lost 5 bases, J lost 9 bases, and 12 bases stayed unmatched. The germline V gene encodes CDR1 SGHTA and CDR2 FQGNSA. CDR3 length: 14 residues. CDR3 coding DNA: TGTGCCAGCAGCCTTAGCGGGGTGGGAGATACGCAGTACTTC. Translating gives CASSLSGVGDTQYF.

The gene calls are TRBV6-6 and TRBJ1-5, with 7 bases that match TRBD1. CDR1 and CDR2 (germline): MNHNY, SVGAGI (reference sequence). Germline trimming cut 0 bases from V and 2 bases from J; bases unmatched to any gene: 4. The CDR3 consists of 16 residues. As DNA, the CDR3 is TGTGCCAGCAGTTACTCACAGGGGAAGGGCAATCAGCCCCAGCATTTT. As protein: CASSYSQGKGNQPQHF.

This clonotype was observed many times. The chain combines TRBV25-1 with TRBJ2-7; 7 bases agree with TRBD1. Losses at the gene ends were 2 bases for V and 4 bases for J; bases not matched to a gene: 5. Germline V gene sequence: CDR1 MGHDK, CDR2 SYGVNS. CDR3 size: 14 residues. CDR3 residues: CASSEAGGYYEQYF. For the CDR3, the DNA is TGTGCCAGCAGTGAAGCAGGGGGTTATTACGAGCAGTACTTC.

There are many counts of this clonotype. The chain links TRBV5-5 to TRBJ2-7, with D uncertain. V lost 2 bases to trimming and J lost 4 bases, with 7 bases between them. CDR1 is SGHKS and CDR2 is YYEKEE in the germline V gene (reference sequence). This CDR3 spans 12 amino acids. The CDR3 nucleotides are TGTGCCAGCAGCTTTGGCGGTTACGAGCAGTACTTC. This codes for CASSFGGYEQYF.

The chain recombines TRBV7-8 with TRBJ2-3; 10 bases map to TRBD2. With V trimmed by 4 bases and J by 3 bases, 4 bases remained unmatched. Per germline, CDR1 SGHVS and CDR2 FQNEAQ. This CDR3 comprises 15 residues. CDR3 in DNA: TGTGCCAGCAGCTCTTCTAGCGGGAGTACAGATACGCAGTATTTT. Translation: CASSSSSGSTDTQYF.

This clonotype was counted only a few times. V gene TRBV7-9 combines with J gene TRBJ2-5; D is unresolved. Looked up from germline, CDR1 is SEHNR and CDR2 is FQNEAQ (reference sequence). This CDR3 has 14 residues. V dropped 0 bases and J dropped 4 bases, with 9 bases sitting between them. CDR3 DNA sequence: TGTGCCAGCAGCTTAGCGGAAGTCCGAGAGACCCAGTACTTC. Translated: CASSLAEVRETQYF.

Worth noting for this clonotype: The junction shows a germline mismatch at one end, possibly a read error. The chain combines TRBV10-3 with TRBJ2-7; 11 bases match TRBD2. The CDR3 spans 14 residues. Germline CDR1 and CDR2: ENHRY and SYGVKD. As DNA, the CDR3 is TGTGCCAGCAGTACTAGCGGGAGACCCTACGAGCAGTACTTC. Protein: CASSTSGRPYEQYF.

This chain links TRBV29-1 with TRBJ1-1; D gene unclear. The CDR3 has 13 amino acids. CDR1 is SQVTM, CDR2 ANQGSEA, per germline. V was clipped by 4 bases and J by 7 bases, with 16 bases between them. The CDR3 loop is CSVGGNSYNEAFF. The DNA of the CDR3 is TGCAGCGTTGGCGGGAATTCCTACAATGAAGCTTTCTTT.

Notes on this clonotype: One end of the junction fails to match germline, which may point to a read error. The V and J genes are TRBV19 and TRBJ2-2, with D possibly matching TRBD2 (5 bases). The CDR3 runs to 11 residues. Germline lookup yields CDR1 LNHDA and CDR2 SQIVND (reference sequence). The CDR3: CASRSNGELVF. The CDR3 DNA follows: TGTGCCAGTAGGTCTAATGGGGAGCTGGTTTTT.

V usage is TRBV9 and J usage is TRBJ1-6; D ambiguous. This CDR3 has 12 amino acids. CDR1 SGDLS and CDR2 YYNGEE come from the germline V gene. The V gene lost 4 bases and the J gene lost 7 bases, with 6 bases spanning the gap. Here the CDR3 DNA reads TGTGCCAGCAGCTCGACGAATTCACCCCTCCACTTT. This translates into CASSSTNSPLHF.

The J gene is TRBJ1-4, the V gene TRBV7-8; possible D gene TRBD1, 6 bases. The V end lost 7 bases, the J end lost 3 bases, and 18 bases lay between the germline ends. The germline V gene has CDR1 SGHVS and CDR2 FQNEAQ. The CDR3 is 16 residues long. CDR3 coding DNA: TGTGCCAGCACCCGTTACGTAGGGGGGGCTAATGAAAAACTGTTTTTT. It encodes CASTRYVGGANEKLFF.

Regarding this clonotype: One end of the junction fails to match germline, which may point to a read error. V gene TRBV10-3 combines with J gene TRBJ2-7; 8 bases line up with TRBD2. The CDR3 loop spans 14 amino acids. The V gene's germline CDR1 is ENHRY and CDR2 SYGVKD. In DNA, the CDR3 is TGTGCCAGCAGTCTGGGACTAGGTATTCTCGAGCAGTACTTC. It translates to CASSLGLGILEQYF.

This clonotype qualifies as medium-sized. This sequence joins TRBV29-1 and TRBJ2-2; D gene unclear. Trimming left V 4 bases short and J 8 bases short, with 11 bases between. The CDR3 spans 12 residues. CDR1 and CDR2 from the germline V gene are SQVTM and ANQGSEA. CDR3 DNA: TGCAGCGTTGTTAGGGATCAAGGGGAGCTGTTTTTT. It yields the protein CSVVRDQGELFF.

This rearrangement joins TRBV2 to TRBJ2-7; TRBD2 agrees at 9 bases. The CDR3 extends over 15 amino acids. Germline CDR1 and CDR2: SNHLY and FYNNEI. The J segment lost 7 bases and the V segment lost 3 bases, leaving 10 bases of the junction unmatched. The CDR3 sequence: CASSDLAGTSGEQYF. The CDR3 nucleotides are TGTGCCAGCAGTGACCTAGCGGGGACCTCTGGGGAGCAGTACTTC.

The V call is TRBV20-1, the J call TRBJ2-3; no reliable D call. Germline values: CDR1 DFQATT, CDR2 SNEGSKA (reference sequence). The CDR3 loop spans 11 amino acids. Trimming shortened V by 0 bases and J by 9 bases, and 7 bases separated the two germline ends. In nucleotides, the CDR3 is TGCAGTGCTAGAGATACGGCCACGCAGTATTTT. Its protein is CSARDTATQYF.

This clonotype was detected only a few times. V usage is TRBV19 and J usage is TRBJ2-7; the D is unclear. The germline CDR1 and CDR2 sequences are LNHDA and SQIVND (reference sequence). V shed 5 bases and J shed 2 bases, with 13 bases lying between them. This CDR3 spans 14 amino acids. CDR3 sequence: CASSDASLTYEQYF. CDR3 bases: TGTGCCAGTAGTGATGCCAGCCTTACCTACGAGCAGTACTTC.

This clonotype was seen a handful of times. J is TRBJ2-7 and V is TRBV7-2; 7 bases line up with TRBD1. The germline gives CDR1 SGHTA, CDR2 FQGNSA. This CDR3 region has 14 residues. Trimming cost V 4 bases and J 3 bases; bases outside gene matches: 6. The CDR3 DNA reads TGTGCCAGCAGCTCTCAGGGACAGAGCTACGAGCAGTACTTC. Amino acid sequence: CASSSQGQSYEQYF.

The genes are TRBV19 and TRBJ1-3; TRBD1 agrees at 7 bases. The J call may be faulty, since TRBJ1-1 better matches the DNA end. Germline CDR1 is LNHDA and CDR2 is SQIVND (reference sequence). The CDR3 spans 19 residues. CDR3 protein: CASSYSRGFNRGENTEAFF. The CDR3 bases are TGTGCCAGTAGTTATTCCAGGGGGTTCAACAGGGGCGAGAACACTGAAGCTTTCTTT.

A few counts support this clonotype. The chain carries TRBV6-6 and TRBJ2-7; 8 bases are a match to TRBD1. Germline V gene sequence: CDR1 MNHNY, CDR2 SVGAGI (reference sequence). The CDR3 spans 19 residues. The V segment lost 2 bases and the J segment 0 bases; nucleotides outside the gene matches: 15. CDR3 DNA: TGTGCCAGCAGTTACCCGCCGACAGGGGCGCATACCCCCTCCTACGAGCAGTACTTC. Translating it yields CASSYPPTGAHTPSYEQYF.